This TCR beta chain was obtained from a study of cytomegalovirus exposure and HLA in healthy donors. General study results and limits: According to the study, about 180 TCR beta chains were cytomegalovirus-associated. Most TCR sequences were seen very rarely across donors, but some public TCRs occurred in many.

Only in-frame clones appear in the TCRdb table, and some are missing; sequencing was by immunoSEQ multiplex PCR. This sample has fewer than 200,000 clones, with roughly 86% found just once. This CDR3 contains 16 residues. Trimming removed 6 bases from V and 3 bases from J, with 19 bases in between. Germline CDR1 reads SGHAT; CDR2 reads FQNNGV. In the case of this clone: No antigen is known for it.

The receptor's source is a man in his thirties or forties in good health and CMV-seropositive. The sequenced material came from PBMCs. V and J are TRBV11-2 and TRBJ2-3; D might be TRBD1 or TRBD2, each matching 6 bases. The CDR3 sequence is CASSFRGGMLTDTQYF. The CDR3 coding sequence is TGTGCCAGCAGTTTCAGAGGGGGGATGTTGACAGATACGCAGTATTTT.